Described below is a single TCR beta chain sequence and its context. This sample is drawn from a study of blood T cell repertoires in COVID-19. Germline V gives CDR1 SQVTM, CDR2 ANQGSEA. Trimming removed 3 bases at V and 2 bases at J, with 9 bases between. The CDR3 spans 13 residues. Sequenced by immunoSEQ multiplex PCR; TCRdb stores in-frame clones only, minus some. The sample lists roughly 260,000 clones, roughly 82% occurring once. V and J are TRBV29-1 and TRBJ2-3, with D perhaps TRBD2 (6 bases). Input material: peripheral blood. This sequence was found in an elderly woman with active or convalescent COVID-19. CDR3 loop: CSVETGVTDTQYF. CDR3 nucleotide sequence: TGCAGCGTTGAGACGGGGGTCACAGATACGCAGTATTTT.